The 27 T cell receptor beta chains listed next were all sequenced from one sample in a study of cytomegalovirus exposure and HLA in healthy donors. Amplification used 60 Vbeta primers and 13 Jbeta primers. Profiled with immunoSEQ multiplex PCR; TCRdb holds only in-frame clones, not every one. Among some 130,000 clones listed, 60% to 85% were seen once. Sequenced input: PBMCs. The receptor set was obtained from a human donor in good health.

This rearrangement joins TRBV4-2 to TRBJ2-7; maybe TRBD2 (5 bases). This CDR3 contains 12 residues. The V end lost 3 bases, the J end lost 3 bases, and 6 bases lay between the germline ends. Germline CDR1 and CDR2: LGHNA and YNFKEQ. The CDR3 nucleotides read TGTGCCAGCAGCCACCGGGACTACGAGCAGTACTTC. Its translation is CASSHRDYEQYF.

This chain uses TRBV27 with TRBJ2-7; 8 nucleotides align to TRBD2. The CDR3 is 14 amino acids. Germline V gene lookup returns CDR1 MNHEY and CDR2 SMNVEV (reference sequence). J lost 3 bases, V lost 5 bases, and 6 bases had no gene match. The CDR3 here is CASSITGGFYEQYF. The CDR3 DNA is TGTGCCAGCAGTATAACGGGGGGGTTCTACGAGCAGTACTTC.

V is TRBV27 and J is TRBJ2-7; D not certain. The CDR3 length is 12 residues. Trimming removed 4 bases from V and 3 bases from J, with 7 bases in between. CDR1 MNHEY and CDR2 SMNVEV come from the germline V gene (reference sequence). The CDR3 DNA follows: TGTGCCAGCAGTTCGAGTCTCTACGAGCAGTACTTC. This encodes CASSSSLYEQYF.

The chain couples TRBV25-1 to TRBJ1-2; 9 bases line up with TRBD1. Losses at the gene ends were 4 bases for V and 7 bases for J; bases not matched to a gene: 4. Germline V CDR1 and CDR2: MGHDK, SYGVNS. The CDR3 totals 13 residues. CDR3 region: CASSARGQGGYTF. The DNA for the CDR3 is TGTGCCAGCAGTGCCCGGGGACAGGGTGGCTACACCTTC.

CDR3 sequence (DNA): TGTGCCAGCAGTTACGGCTCTAGGCAGGGCCCCACTGAAGCTTTCTTT. It translates to CASSYGSRQGPTEAFF. V usage is TRBV6-5 and J usage is TRBJ1-1; D may be TRBD1 (5 bases). This CDR3 has 16 residues. Trimming shortened V by 2 bases and J by 4 bases, and 17 bases separated the two germline ends. Germline V gene data show CDR1 as MNHEY and CDR2 as SVGAGI.

The V gene is TRBV10-3, the J gene TRBJ2-1; perhaps TRBD1 as D (5 bases). Per germline, CDR1 ENHRY and CDR2 SYGVKD. This CDR3 contains 13 residues. V shed 11 bases and J shed 5 bases, with 16 bases lying between them. Here the CDR3 DNA reads TGTGCCCTCCAGTCGGACATAGACAATGAGCAGTTCTTC. It is translated as CALQSDIDNEQFF.

This chain links TRBV9 with TRBJ2-6, with D possibly being TRBD2 (6 bases). The V gene's germline CDR1 is SGDLS and CDR2 YYNGEE. V lost 2 bases and J lost 3, with 18 bases in between. The CDR3 spans 18 residues. CDR3 nucleotide sequence: TGTGCCAGCAGCGTGTTACACCCAAGGGAGGATGGGGCCAACGTCCTGACTTTC. Translating gives CASSVLHPREDGANVLTF.

J is TRBJ2-4 and V is TRBV5-6; 15 bases are shared with TRBD2. The CDR3 is 14 residues long. Germline trimming cut 0 bases from V and 15 bases from J; bases unmatched to any gene: 4. Germline lookup yields CDR1 SGHDT and CDR2 YYEEEE. Here the CDR3 reads CASSLGTSGGAPYF. The CDR3 DNA sequence: TGTGCCAGCAGCTTGGGGACTAGCGGGGGGGCTCCGTACTTC.

There are a few counts of this clone. The CDR3 nucleotides read TGTGCCAGCAGTGAAGGGCAGAGCAATCAGCCCCAGCATTTT. It translates to CASSEGQSNQPQHF. This rearrangement joins TRBV2 to TRBJ1-5; D is uncertain. From germline, CDR1 is SNHLY and CDR2 FYNNEI. Trimming cost V 1 base and J 1 base, with 5 bases left between them. This CDR3 is built from 14 residues.

This chain uses TRBV2 with TRBJ2-2; 8 bases are a match to TRBD2. The V gene end was trimmed by 8 bases and the J gene end by 8 bases; junction bases not matched to a gene: 22. CDR3 size: 18 residues. Germline V gene lookup returns CDR1 SNHLY and CDR2 FYNNEI. CDR3 residues: CASLHTAGGADGRGELFF. In DNA form, the CDR3 reads TGTGCCAGCCTACACACTGCGGGGGGCGCTGACGGGAGGGGGGAGCTGTTTTTT.

This clone was seen a single time. V gene TRBV6-5 combines with J gene TRBJ1-2; tentative D call: TRBD1 (5 bases). Trimming took off 0 bases at V and 12 bases at J, with 17 bases between the two ends. Germline lookup yields CDR1 MNHEY and CDR2 SVGAGI. This CDR3 spans 14 amino acids. The CDR3 DNA reads TGTGCCAGCAGTTACTCGAGCGACAGAAGTTATGACACCTTC. It translates to CASSYSSDRSYDTF.

Points on this clone: The junction departs from the called germline gene at one end, perhaps through a read error. V gene TRBV4-1 combines with J gene TRBJ1-5; no definite D call. This CDR3 is built from 14 residues. The germline V gene encodes CDR1 MGHRA and CDR2 YSYEKL. CDR3 loop: CASSQGRVNQPQHF. The CDR3 nucleotides read TGTGCCAGCAGCCAAGGGAGGGTTAATCAGCCCCAGCATTTT.

This clone was seen a few times. The chain couples TRBV2 to TRBJ1-4; tentatively, D is TRBD1 (6 bases). Germline assignment: CDR1 SNHLY and CDR2 FYNNEI. Trimming left V 5 bases short and J 0 bases short, with 10 bases between. This CDR3 is built from 15 residues. CDR3 bases: TGTGCCAGCAGTTCCGGGACAACAACTAATGAAAAACTGTTTTTT. This translates into CASSSGTTTNEKLFF.

This sequence joins TRBV2 and TRBJ2-5; D is unclear. CDR3 length equals 14 residues. The germline V gene encodes CDR1 SNHLY and CDR2 FYNNEI. V was cut by 2 bases and J by 1 base, with 8 bases left in between. In nucleotides, the CDR3 is TGTGCCAGCAGTGAACAGAAGATCCAAGAGACCCAGTACTTC. Protein: CASSEQKIQETQYF. Full variable domain (remainder filled in from reference TRBV2 and TRBJ2-5): EPEVTQTPSHQVTQMGQEVILRCVPISNHLYFYWYRQILGQKVEFLVSFYNNEISEKSEIFDDQFSVERPDGSNFTLKIRSTKLEDSAMYFCASSEQKIQETQYFGPGTRLLVL.

This clone is a singleton in its sample. The V and J genes are TRBV19 and TRBJ1-6, with 10 bases that match TRBD1. V shed 2 bases and J 10 bases; nucleotides not matched to a gene: 8. The CDR3 runs 16 residues. The germline V gene encodes CDR1 LNHDA and CDR2 SQIVND (reference sequence). The CDR3 sequence is CASSIPTGGNGSPLHF. CDR3 bases: TGTGCCAGTAGTATACCGACAGGGGGCAATGGGTCACCCCTCCACTTT.

The rearrangement uses TRBV7-6 and TRBJ2-7; 9 nucleotides line up with TRBD2. Germline V gene lookup returns CDR1 SGHVS and CDR2 FNYEAQ. V gave up 2 bases and J gave up 2 bases; unmatched junction bases: 1. The CDR3 consists of 14 residues. The CDR3 reads CASSLTSGPYEQYF. The CDR3 DNA reads as TGTGCCAGCAGCTTAACTAGCGGGCCCTACGAGCAGTACTTC. The complete variable domain, with remaining parts taken from reference TRBV7-6 and TRBJ2-7, reads GAGVSQSPRYKVTKRGQDVALRCDPISGHVSLYWYRQALGQGPEFLTYFNYEAQQDKSGLPNDRFSAERPEGSISTLTIQRTEQRDSAMYRCASSLTSGPYEQYFGPGTRLTVT.

The V gene is TRBV7-8, the J gene TRBJ1-1, with 8 bases fitting TRBD1. Germline V gives CDR1 SGHVS, CDR2 FQNEAQ. The V segment lost 3 bases and the J segment 5 bases; nucleotides outside the gene matches: 17. The CDR3 runs 18 residues. Here the CDR3 reads CASSFHSPTGVLRTEAFF. As DNA, the CDR3 is TGTGCCAGCAGCTTCCACTCGCCGACAGGGGTTTTGCGGACTGAAGCTTTCTTT.

The rearrangement uses TRBV7-3 and TRBJ2-7, with D perhaps matching TRBD2 (5 bases). The CDR3 spans 16 residues. V lost 4 bases to trimming and J lost 2 bases, with 18 bases between them. CDR1 is SGHTA and CDR2 is FQGTGA in the germline V gene. The CDR3 protein is CASSSLPGSSTYEQYF. In nucleotides, the CDR3 is TGTGCCAGCAGCTCTCTTCCGGGATCGTCAACCTACGAGCAGTACTTC. Based on the CDR3 plus reference TRBV7-3 and TRBJ2-7, the full variable domain is GAGVSQTPSNKVTEKGKYVELRCDPISGHTALYWYRQSLGQGPEFLIYFQGTGAADDSGLPNDRFFAVRPEGSVSTLKIQRTERGDSAVYLCASSSLPGSSTYEQYFGPGTRLTVT.

The J gene is TRBJ1-2, the V gene TRBV2, with 7 bases aligning to TRBD1. Germline CDR1 reads SNHLY; CDR2 reads FYNNEI. Trimming removed 6 bases from V and 3 bases from J; junction bases left unmatched: 7. The CDR3 is 14 residues long. The CDR3 DNA sequence: TGTGCCAGCAGGGGACCCGGGACAGACTATGGCTACACCTTC. Translating it yields CASRGPGTDYGYTF.

This sequence joins TRBV2 and TRBJ2-1; TRBD2 agrees at 9 bases. Germline CDR1 is SNHLY and CDR2 is FYNNEI. Trimming cost V 1 base and J 4 bases; bases outside gene matches: 5. This CDR3 region has 16 residues. The CDR3 is CASSEDPSGVYNEQFF. The CDR3 DNA reads TGTGCCAGCAGTGAAGATCCTAGCGGGGTATACAATGAGCAGTTCTTC.

CDR3 amino acids: CASSEWQNQPQHF. CDR3 DNA sequence: TGTGCCAGCAGTGAATGGCAGAATCAGCCCCAGCATTTT. This rearrangement joins TRBV2 to TRBJ1-5, with D uncertain. Trimming stripped 2 bases from V and 4 bases from J, with 6 bases between. Germline V CDR1 and CDR2: SNHLY, FYNNEI. The CDR3 runs to 13 residues.

The rearrangement joins TRBV18 to TRBJ1-4; D may be TRBD1 (5 bases). V was trimmed by 6 bases and J by 3 bases, leaving 17 bases between them. This CDR3 comprises 16 residues. The V gene's germline CDR1 is KGHSH and CDR2 LQKENI. The CDR3 region is CASSPASGGANEKLFF. The CDR3 DNA follows: TGTGCCAGCTCCCCTGCTTCCGGGGGAGCTAATGAAAAACTGTTTTTT.

This chain joins TRBV7-6 and TRBJ1-1; no clear D. Germline CDR1 SGHVS, CDR2 FNYEAQ. The CDR3 loop spans 14 amino acids. V was cut by 1 base and J by 0 bases, with 6 bases left in between. The CDR3 region has the DNA TGTGCCAGCAGCTTAGGGCGGATGAACACTGAAGCTTTCTTT. Its translation is CASSLGRMNTEAFF.

Here the CDR3 DNA reads TGTGCCAGTAGTATAAGGGGCAGCTCCGTGAACACTGAAGCTTTCTTT. It codes for CASSIRGSSVNTEAFF. J is TRBJ1-1 and V is TRBV19, with a weak D call TRBD1 (5 bases). The V gene's germline CDR1 is LNHDA and CDR2 SQIVND (reference sequence). The V end was cut by 2 bases, the J end by 0 bases, with 13 bases between. This CDR3 is 16 amino acids long.

The CDR3 region has the DNA TGCGCCAGCAGCCAAGAACCCGCTGCGGGCACTGAAGCTTTCTTT. Amino acids: CASSQEPAAGTEAFF. V is TRBV4-3 and J is TRBJ1-1; no definite D call. Trimming took 0 bases from V and 4 from J, leaving 12 bases between them. The CDR3 is made up of 15 amino acids. The germline CDR1 and CDR2 sequences are LGHNA and YSLEER.

The gene calls are TRBV19 and TRBJ1-3; the match to TRBD1 covers 7 bases. The CDR3 has 15 residues. The junction had 5 bases not matched to a gene; V was cut back by 6 bases and J by 0 bases. In germline, CDR1 is LNHDA, CDR2 SQIVND (reference sequence). The CDR3 nucleotides read TGTGCCAGTAGAGGGGGCAGGATCTCTGGAAACACCATATATTTT. Amino acids: CASRGGRISGNTIYF.

CDR3 protein: CASSICLRLAGGTDTQYF. The CDR3 DNA reads TGTGCCAGCAGCATCTGCCTAAGACTAGCGGGGGGCACAGATACGCAGTATTTT. The chain uses TRBV21-1 and TRBJ2-3; the table names TRBD2, a call not compared with the DNA. TRBV21-1 is a documented pseudogene. The CDR3 has 18 amino acids.